The T cell receptor (beta chain) under discussion was sequenced for a study of blood T cells in healthy people across ages. The overall study: Template-switching capture recovered about one barcoded beta molecule per two T cells. General study results and limits: Fewer expanded clones and more diversity marked long-lived versus aged donors.

A note on this clonotype: Antigen: not known.

Alongside a J-beta primer mix, a sample-barcoded 5' primer served in a second PCR lasting about 7 to 12 cycles. TCRdb re-analysed the 5' RACE reads in MiXCR, keeping a single row per CDR3 protein. Altogether about 1.1 million distinct CDR3 sequences are present, more than 30% being singletons, with the ten largest covering less than 15%. Germline CDR1 and CDR2: LGHNA and YSLEER. Trimming shortened V by 7 bases and J by 1 base, and 7 bases separated the two germline ends. The CDR3 is 12 amino acids. Every donor gave around 10 milliliters of peripheral blood. RNA extraction gave at least 5 micrograms of total RNA per sample.

Material for sequencing was blood. This sequence joins TRBV4-3 and TRBJ1-2; D ambiguous. This receptor was taken from a man between 18 and 35 years old in good health. The DNA of the CDR3 is TGCGCCAGCACTAACAGTAACTATGGCTACACCTTC. Its protein is CASTNSNYGYTF.